This T cell receptor (beta chain) was sequenced in a study of vaccination and CD4 T cells after COVID-19. With the Oncomine TCR Beta short-read assay, DNA from cultured CD4+ T cells was sequenced. Each CDR3 protein gets one entry after TCRdb re-called the PCR reads with MiXCR. The sample has around 7,800 distinct CDR3 sequences, 33% seen once. This CDR3 has 13 residues. Broader study findings: Spike mono-reactivity marked 304 of 307 vaccine-specific clones in convalescent patients.

The treatment is: roughly ten-day PBMC culture with coronavirus spike peptide pools or control peptides (ViraFEST assay). CD4+ T lymphocytes from the unexposed donor were collected before the COVID-19 pandemic (2011-2018). Comments on this clonotype: Its antigen is not known.

The gene calls are TRBV21-1 and TRBJ1-6; the listed D gene, TRBD1, was not tested against the DNA. TRBV21-1 constitutes a pseudogene. The sequenced material came from CD4+ T cells from blood, cultured in vitro. This sequence originates from a human donor in good health. CDR3 in amino acids: CASSLRGESPLHF. DNA for the CDR3: TGTGCCAGCAGCTTGAGGGGGGAATCACCCCTCCACTTT.